This T cell receptor beta chain derives from a study of regulatory and conventional T cells in RAG deficiency (dated by TCRdb to the late 2010s). Context from the whole study: High-throughput TCR beta sequencing was used to compare the repertoire diversity and composition of Treg, conventional CD4+ and CD8+ T cells between RAG-deficient patients and healthy controls.

Notes on this clone: Its binding antigen is unknown. Base qualities are not at hand, and no much larger clone is one base apart.

General conclusions and limits of the study: Compared with controls, Omenn syndrome and CID/AS patients had around 100-fold fewer unique TCR beta sequences in Treg cells, but only roughly 10-fold fewer in the other subsets. Shorter CDR3 lengths were found in all patient T-cell subsets, and >75% Treg-Tconv repertoire overlap at nucleotide and amino acid level was observed in Omenn syndrome patients. Compared with control T-cell subpopulations, RAG-deficient patients had much lower Shannon entropy and higher Simpson indices. For some subjects, some analyses of T-cell subsets were not performed. Rather than being bona fide Treg cells, the sorted CD25-high CD127-low cells in Omenn syndrome patients may represent peripherally activated cells.

Libraries came from the immunoSEQ multiplex PCR assay. Genomic DNA from the sorted T-cell subsets was used to amplify and sequence rearranged TCR beta chain products. The source study handled its data this way. Shannon entropy and Simpson indices were used to quantify the repertoire diversity of productive TCR beta rearrangements. Clonal expansion was assessed using the summed frequency of the 100 most abundant productive TCR beta clonotypes among total reads. A self-reactivity index based on amino acid usage at CDR3beta positions 6 and 7 was applied to the TRB repertoires. Repertoire analyses used two-way ANOVA; flow cytometric analyses used Student t or Mann-Whitney tests. The source is immuneACCESS, and TCRdb retained only in-frame sequences with V and J called. Part of the clones is not carried over; for the studies checked, unresolved V genes explain less than half of this, and the remainder is unexplained. V and J calls and clone size are as listed in that table; D and trimming were resolved from the DNA. In all, the sample holds about 7,100 clones, and about 90% of those were seen once. Approximately 1.5% of the sample comes from the top ten.

Before genomic DNA was extracted, regulatory T cells were isolated from blood as CD4+CD25-high CD127-low cells. Repertoire analyses used eight or nine healthy control donors as the comparison group. Unmatched junction bases come to 2, with V trimmed by 2 bases and J by 6 bases. The CDR3 contains 14 residues, cysteine and phenylalanine counted. Only the CDR3 DNA stays, 42 bases, in frame from base 1. Via the germline V gene, CDR1 is SGHRS and CDR2 YFSETQ. A further study also used this sample, focusing on regulatory T cells. The second study reports: For the multiplex PCR, 52 forward TRBV primers and 13 reverse TRBJ primers were used, and amplification bias was corrected with both assay-based and computational methods. In patients, repertoires had restricted unique TRB V-J pairs and skewed V and J gene usage, with regulatory T cells showing the most marked changes. Between CD3G-deficient patients and healthy controls, the study compared T-cell receptor beta repertoires in sorted regulatory T cells, conventional CD4+ T cells and CD8+ T cells. Ficoll density separation was used to isolate peripheral blood mononuclear cells. Within the immunoSEQ assay, multiplex PCR amplified rearranged TRB loci from genomic DNA. Sequencing of the TRB amplicons was done on an Illumina HiSeq platform. Custom algorithms error-filtered the raw sequences and aligned the raw sequences to reference gene sequences, after which the immunoSEQ online tools were used for analysis. The frequencies of productive and nonproductive TRB rearrangements were evaluated among unique sequences as well as among total sequences. For group comparisons, t tests, Mann-Whitney tests or two-way ANOVA were performed in Prism software.

The sample was CD127- CD25+ CD4+ Tregs sorted from blood. Rearrangement joined TRBV5-1 to TRBJ1-4; TRBD1 agrees with 9 junctional bases. The sequence came from a human donor in good health. For the CDR3, the sequence is CASSLGTGYEKLFF. At the DNA level, the sequence is TGCGCCAGCAGCTTAGGGACAGGGTATGAAAAACTGTTTTTT.